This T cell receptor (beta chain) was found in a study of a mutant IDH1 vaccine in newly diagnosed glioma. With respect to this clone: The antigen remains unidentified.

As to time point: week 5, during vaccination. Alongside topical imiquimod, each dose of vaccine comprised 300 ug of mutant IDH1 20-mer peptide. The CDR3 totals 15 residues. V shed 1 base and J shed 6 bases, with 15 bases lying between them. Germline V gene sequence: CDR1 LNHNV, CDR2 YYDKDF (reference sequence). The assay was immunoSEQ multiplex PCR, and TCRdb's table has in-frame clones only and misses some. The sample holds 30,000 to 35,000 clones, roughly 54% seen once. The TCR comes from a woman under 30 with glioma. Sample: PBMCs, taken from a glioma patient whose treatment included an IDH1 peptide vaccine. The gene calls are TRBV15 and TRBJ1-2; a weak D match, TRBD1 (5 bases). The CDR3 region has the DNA TGTGCCACCAGCAGAGTCAGTTGGGGCGTGGATGGCTACACCTTC. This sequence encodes CATSRVSWGVDGYTF.